These T cell receptor beta chains were read from a single sample in a study of blood T cells in healthy people across ages. One entry per CDR3 protein results from TCRdb running MiXCR on the 5' RACE reads. The data contain nearly 1 million distinct CDR3 sequences, roughly half of them seen just once; the ten biggest clones take up 20% to 25%. The sample comprised blood. The receptors were sampled from a woman aged 55-70 years in good health. Each CDR3 is given with its conserved first and last residue. A D gene is named only where the DNA matches it firmly. Where a row states a size, it is once, few, many or the class of an expanded clone; other rows omit it.

few TRBJ2-3 . TRBV20-1 TGCAGTGCCCCACTAGCACTTACCACAGATACGCAGTATTTT CSAPLALTTDTQYF
. TRBJ2-1 TRBD1 TRBV11-3 TGTGCCAGCAGCATAGGCAGGGGGTCGAATGAGCAGTTCTTC CASSIGRGSNEQFF
few TRBJ2-3 . TRBV29-1 TGCAGCGCCCAACCGGGAAGCACAGATACGCAGTATTTT CSAQPGSTDTQYF
once TRBJ2-5 TRBD1 TRBV28 TGTGCCAGCAGGCCGGTGGTAAGGACAGGGGGCCTAAAGACCCAGTACTTC CASRPVVRTGGLKTQYF
. TRBJ2-7 . TRBV7-2 TGTGCCAGCAGCTTAGCGCTAGGAGAGGATCCAGGGGCAAGCTCCTACAATGAGCAGTACTTC CASSLALGEDPGASSYNEQYF
. TRBJ2-1 TRBD1 TRBV7-9 TGTGCCAGCAGCTTCGCTTTTTTGGACAGGGGAGACAATGAGCAGTTCTTC CASSFAFLDRGDNEQFF
few TRBJ2-7 . TRBV7-9 TGTGCCAGCAGCTCGGGGGCAGGGAACTACGAGCAGTACTTC CASSSGAGNYEQYF
. TRBJ2-1 TRBD2 TRBV9 TGTGCCAGCAGTGGAAGCGGGAGTTCCAGCAATGAGCAGTTCTTC CASSGSGSSSNEQFF
. TRBJ2-7 TRBD2 TRBV6-5 TGTGCCAGCAGCTTCTCTAGCGGGAGCGCCTACAATGAGCAGTACTTC CASSFSSGSAYNEQYF
. TRBJ2-3 . TRBV7-2 TGTGCCAGCAGCCCCCCCCCGGCCGGAGCGCAGTATTTT CASSPPPAGAQYF
. TRBJ2-3 . TRBV9 TGTGCCAGCAGCGTAGGGCGGGGCCCCACAGATACGCAGTATTTT CASSVGRGPTDTQYF
. TRBJ2-3 TRBD2 TRBV4-1 TGCGCCAGCAGCCTGGTCGAACTAGCGGCCCCCACAGATACGCAGTATTTT CASSLVELAAPTDTQYF
. TRBJ2-3 TRBD2 TRBV24-1 TGTGCCACCAGTGATCCTCGGTTTGAGTACGACGGGAGGGCCGGACCAGATACGCAGTATTTT CATSDPRFEYDGRAGPDTQYF
. TRBJ2-3 . TRBV6-2/TRBV6-3 TGTGCCAGCAGACGTACGAGGCCAGATACGCAGTATTTT CASRRTRPDTQYF
. TRBJ1-1 . TRBV29-1 TGCAGCGTGGACCCCAGGACACCAGCTTTCTTT CSVDPRTPAFF
. TRBJ2-6 . TRBV9 TGTGCCAGCAGCGCGGGGGTGGCCAACGTCCTGACTTTC CASSAGVANVLTF
. TRBJ2-1 TRBD2 TRBV6-4 TGTGCCAGCAGCCCTTATTCGACTAGCGGGCGCCCTAAGGGGGTATACAATGAGCAGTTCTTC CASSPYSTSGRPKGVYNEQFF
. TRBJ2-3 . TRBV7-7 TGTGCCAGCAGCTCCGGGACGGTCACAGATACGCAGTATTTT CASSSGTVTDTQYF
. TRBJ2-1 TRBD2 TRBV7-2 TGTGCCAGCAGCACCCCTAGCGGGAGTGGCAATGAGCAGTTCTTC CASSTPSGSGNEQFF
few TRBJ2-1 TRBD2 TRBV18 TGTGCCAGCTCACCCCCATTAAGACTAGCGGGAGTTCCCTACAATGAGCAGTTCTTC CASSPPLRLAGVPYNEQFF
. TRBJ2-1 TRBD1 TRBV29-1 TGCAGCGTTGATACCCGGGACAGGGGGCGCGGTGAGCAGTTCTTC CSVDTRDRGRGEQFF
few TRBJ2-3 TRBD2 TRBV20-1 TGCAGTGCTAGAGGAGGTTGGGCGGGAGGGCCCGTAGATACGCAGTATTTT CSARGGWAGGPVDTQYF
. TRBJ2-3 TRBD1 TRBV6-5 TGTGCCAGCAGTTACTCCGGGACAGGGTCGGCAGATACGCAGTATTTT CASSYSGTGSADTQYF
. TRBJ2-7 . TRBV2 TGTGCCTGCAGTGAAGACACTTTCAACGAGCAGTACTTC CACSEDTFNEQYF
. TRBJ2-2 TRBD1 TRBV5-1 TGCGCCAGCCAAGGACAGGGGATCACCGGGGAGCTGTTTTTT CASQGQGITGELFF
. TRBJ2-3 . TRBV28 TGTGCCAGCAGTTTACCCGCCCCATATACGCAGTATTTT CASSLPAPYTQYF
. TRBJ2-2 . TRBV4-3 TGCGCCAGCAGCCAAGATTGGGGGGAGCTGTTTTTT CASSQDWGELFF
. TRBJ2-7 TRBD1 TRBV5-1 TGCGCCAGCAGCTTCGACAGGGGCGCAATTGACGAGCAGTACTTC CASSFDRGAIDEQYF
. TRBJ2-5 . TRBV20-1 TGCAGTGCTAGAGGCTGGGAGACCCAGTACTTC CSARGWETQYF
. TRBJ2-7 . TRBV10-3 TGTGCCATCAGTGAGCGTAGCCGACACGAGCAGTACTTC CAISERSRHEQYF
few TRBJ2-7 TRBD1 TRBV5-1 TGCGCCAGCAGCCTCCCTGGACAGGGGTCCGACGAGCAGTACTTC CASSLPGQGSDEQYF
. TRBJ2-3 . TRBV14 TGTGCCGGCAGCCTGCGACTAACGACAGATACGCAGTATTTT CAGSLRLTTDTQYF
. TRBJ1-1 . TRBV3-1 TGTGCCAGCAGCCAAAGCATGAGGGGGAAGGCTTTCTTT CASSQSMRGKAFF
. TRBJ2-3 . TRBV2 TGTGCCAGCAATACAGGACGGAGCACAGATACGCAGTATTTT CASNTGRSTDTQYF
. TRBJ1-2 . TRBV6-6 TGTGCCAGCAGTTACAGGGAGGGGAGCTATGGCTACACCTTC CASSYREGSYGYTF
few TRBJ2-7 . TRBV4-1 TGCGCCAGCAGCCAAGAGGGACTGCCGAACCCCTACGAGCAGTACTTC CASSQEGLPNPYEQYF
. TRBJ1-2 . TRBV4-1 TGCGCCAGCAGCCAAGATATAACAGGGCTCTATGGCTACACCTTC CASSQDITGLYGYTF
. TRBJ2-7 . TRBV20-1 TGCAGTGCTGTCCCGACCCGCTACGAGCAGTACTTC CSAVPTRYEQYF
. TRBJ2-5 TRBD2 TRBV28 TGTGCCAGCAGAAAAGCGGGAGTAGCGGAGACCCAGTACTTC CASRKAGVAETQYF
. TRBJ2-4 TRBD2 TRBV7-2 TGTGCCAGCAGCTTAGCGTTTAGCCAGCGGGGGAACATTCAGTACTTC CASSLAFSQRGNIQYF
. TRBJ2-7 TRBD2 TRBV4-3 TGCGCCAGCAGCCAAGGGCCCCCTGGACTAGGGAAATACGAGCAGTACTTC CASSQGPPGLGKYEQYF
once TRBJ2-7 . TRBV7-9 TGTGCCAGCAGCCTGGGACCGAAGCCCGAGCAGTACTTC CASSLGPKPEQYF
few TRBJ1-2 . TRBV7-9 TGTGCCAGCAGCTCAACAGGAACTAAACCCAACTATGGCTACACCTTC CASSSTGTKPNYGYTF
. TRBJ2-7 . TRBV30 TGTGCCTGGAGCTTCCGGAACGCCGGGACAGGGGGTCGAATAGCGGGAGGGATACGGAACGAGCAGTACTTC CAWSFRNAGTGGRIAGGIRNEQYF
. TRBJ2-3 TRBD1 TRBV10-2 TGCGCCAGCAGTGCCGGGACAGGGTGGGCAGATACGCAGTATTTT CASSAGTGWADTQYF
. TRBJ2-5 TRBD2 TRBV5-1 TGCGCCAGTCAGCTTGGCCCTAGCGGGGGGTTACGGGAGACCCAGTACTTC CASQLGPSGGLRETQYF
. TRBJ2-6 . TRBV7-2 TGTGCCAGGAGTATGGGGTCTGGGGCCAACGTCCTGACTTTC CARSMGSGANVLTF